What follows are 21 T cell receptor beta chains derived from one specimen sequenced in a study of PD-L1 blockade in urothelial cancer. Here immunoSEQ multiplex PCR was the method, and the copy in TCRdb shows in-frame clones only, minus some. Of 100,000 to 150,000 clones in the sample, around 88% were seen once. Sample time point: peripheral blood 6 weeks after treatment start. The source material was PBMCs, sampled around atezolizumab (anti-PD-L1) treatment. The receptors originated from a man aged 50 or older with urothelial cancer.

This clone appeared a single time. The rearrangement uses TRBV5-4 and TRBJ2-7, with TRBD1 identical over 9 bases. CDR3 length equals 15 residues. The germline V gene encodes CDR1 SGHNT and CDR2 YYREEE (reference sequence). The V and J ends lost 4 bases and 7 bases, in that order; junction bases with no gene match: 12. The CDR3 region has the DNA TGTGCCAGCAGCATGGACAGGGGAAAAACGCGGGAGCAGTACTTC. Translated, it gives CASSMDRGKTREQYF.

The gene calls are TRBV27 and TRBJ2-7; 7 nucleotides line up with TRBD2. Germline loops: CDR1 MNHEY, CDR2 SMNVEV (reference sequence). The CDR3 sequence is 13 residues long. J was trimmed by 6 bases and V by 2 bases; bases with no gene match: 4. The CDR3 DNA reads as TGTGCCAGCAGTTTACGGGGGGAGCGCGAGCAGTACTTC. Its translation is CASSLRGEREQYF.

This clone has a single count. The chain employs TRBV9 and TRBJ1-2; D gene ambiguous. V lost 0 bases, J lost 5 bases, and 14 bases lay in between. Germline V gives CDR1 SGDLS, CDR2 YYNGEE. The CDR3 has 15 amino acids. The chain's CDR3 is CASSVALIPGYGYTF. The CDR3 coding sequence is TGTGCCAGCAGCGTAGCCCTGATCCCGGGTTATGGCTACACCTTC.

The chain has TRBV7-3 and TRBJ2-1, with unresolved D. The germline V gene encodes CDR1 SGHTA and CDR2 FQGTGA. CDR3 length: 14 residues. Trimming removed 5 bases from V and 2 bases from J, with 10 bases in between. CDR3 coding DNA: TGTGCCAGCAGCGAGGAGCCTACCTACAATGAGCAGTTCTTC. The encoded protein is CASSEEPTYNEQFF. Complete variable domain (other parts from reference TRBV7-3 and TRBJ2-1): GAGVSQTPSNKVTEKGKYVELRCDPISGHTALYWYRQSLGQGPEFLIYFQGTGAADDSGLPNDRFFAVRPEGSVSTLKIQRTERGDSAVYLCASSEEPTYNEQFFGPGTRLTVL.

This rearrangement joins TRBV30 to TRBJ2-1, with 12 bases lining up with TRBD2. Germline CDR1 and CDR2: GTSNPN and SVGIG (reference sequence). V lost 4 bases to trimming and J lost 3 bases; unmatched junction nucleotides: 13. The length of the CDR3 is 18 residues. The CDR3 DNA reads TGTGCCTGGACTCCGACTAGCGGGAGAGATTTGGGCTACAATGAGCAGTTCTTC. This translates into CAWTPTSGRDLGYNEQFF.

Remarks on this clone: One end of the junction varies from germline; a read error may be responsible. The rearrangement joins TRBV7-7 to TRBJ2-5; 8 bases map to TRBD1. Germline-derived CDR1 and CDR2 are SSHAT and FNYEAQ (reference sequence). This CDR3 spans 15 amino acids. The CDR3 protein is CASSPNRGKQETQYF. The CDR3 nucleotides read TGTGCTAGCAGCCCAAACAGGGGGAAGCAAGAGACCCAGTACTTC. Full variable domain (rest looked up from reference TRBV7-7 and TRBJ2-5): GAGVSQSPRYKVTKRGQDVTLRCDPISSHATLYWYQQALGQGPEFLTYFNYEAQPDKSGLPSDRFSAERPEGSISTLTIQRTEQRDSAMYRCASSPNRGKQETQYFGPGTRLLVL.

This rearrangement joins TRBV2 to TRBJ1-6; TRBD1 matches 8 bases. With 7 bases clipped from V and 7 bases from J, the junction kept 9 bases outside the gene matches. This CDR3 has 15 amino acids. Germline loops: CDR1 SNHLY, CDR2 FYNNEI. CDR3 amino acids: CASKTDRANNSPLHF. CDR3 DNA sequence: TGTGCCAGCAAAACGGACAGGGCGAACAATTCACCCCTCCACTTT.

V is TRBV30 and J is TRBJ1-5; TRBD1 might be the D (6 bases). V was shortened by 5 bases and J by 7 bases, with 15 bases between the two germline ends. Germline V gene data show CDR1 as GTSNPN and CDR2 as SVGIG (reference sequence). The CDR3 runs 13 residues. DNA of the CDR3: TGTGCCTGGGGGCACAGGGTGGGACAGCCCCAGCATTTT. This encodes CAWGHRVGQPQHF.

The CDR3 loop reads CASSPSGTHSYEQYF. The DNA for the CDR3 is TGTGCCAGCAGTCCCAGCGGGACTCACTCCTACGAGCAGTACTTC. This chain joins TRBV28 and TRBJ2-7, with TRBD2 identical over 7 bases. The CDR3 has 15 amino acids. Trimming took 5 bases from V and 0 from J; bases not matched to a gene: 7. CDR1 MDHEN and CDR2 SYDVKM come from the germline V gene.

Turning to this clone: Different DNA sequences within this sample yield the same CDR3. The chain employs TRBV5-1 and TRBJ2-3, with D unresolved. The CDR3 has 12 amino acids. Germline CDR1 SGHRS, CDR2 YFSETQ. V lost 4 bases and J lost 1, with 4 bases in between. The CDR3 bases are TGCGCCAGCAGCCCTGGCACAGATACGCAGTATTTT. It yields the protein CASSPGTDTQYF.

The genes are TRBV27 and TRBJ2-4; TRBD1 matches 8 bases. Germline V lookup: CDR1 MNHEY, CDR2 SMNVEV (reference sequence). Unmatched junction bases numbered 0, after V lost 2 bases and J lost 0 bases. CDR3 size: 15 residues. The chain's CDR3 is CASSLGQGAKNIQYF. CDR3 coding DNA: TGTGCCAGCAGTTTAGGACAGGGAGCCAAAAACATTCAGTACTTC.

The CDR3 nucleotides are TGTGCCAGCAGGTCGACGGGTGGACAGGGTGCCTATGGCTACACCTTC. Translating it yields CASRSTGGQGAYGYTF. The rearrangement joins TRBV28 to TRBJ1-2; TRBD1 matches at 8 bases. Trimming removed 6 bases from V and 4 bases from J; junction bases left unmatched: 13. The CDR3 is 16 residues long. Germline CDR1 MDHEN, CDR2 SYDVKM.

For the CDR3, the DNA is TGTGCCAGCAGAGTTAAATCGAGCGGGCCCCAGTACTTC. It yields the protein CASRVKSSGPQYF. The genes are TRBV11-1 and TRBJ2-7, with D tentatively TRBD2 (6 bases). Per the germline V gene, CDR1 is SGHAT and CDR2 is FQDESV (reference sequence). The CDR3 contains 13 residues. V was shortened by 6 bases and J by 10 bases, with 19 bases between the two germline ends.

The chain combines TRBV5-5 with TRBJ2-2, with TRBD1 identical over 10 bases. Losses at the gene ends were 0 bases for V and 0 bases for J; bases not matched to a gene: 5. The CDR3 contains 18 residues. Germline loops: CDR1 SGHKS, CDR2 YYEKEE (reference sequence). The CDR3 reads CASSLGDRGLSNTGELFF. The CDR3, as DNA: TGTGCCAGCAGCTTGGGGGACAGGGGCCTCTCGAACACCGGGGAGCTGTTTTTT.

The genes are TRBV10-2 and TRBJ2-1; TRBD2 matches 11 bases. The CDR3 length is 14 residues. Germline V CDR1 and CDR2: WSHSY, SAAADI. With V trimmed by 7 bases and J by 6 bases, 5 bases remained unmatched. The CDR3 here is CASMLAGGANEQFF. The CDR3, as DNA: TGCGCCAGCATGCTAGCGGGAGGCGCCAATGAGCAGTTCTTC.

The gene calls are TRBV29-1 and TRBJ2-7, with a possible D match to TRBD2 (5 bases). In germline, CDR1 is SQVTM, CDR2 ANQGSEA. The CDR3 is 16 amino acids. The germline V and J ends were trimmed by 4 bases and 4 bases, with 23 bases remaining between them. The CDR3 is CSVAHGMGHDGYEQYF. CDR3 DNA: TGCAGCGTTGCCCACGGGATGGGTCATGACGGGTACGAGCAGTACTTC.

About this clone itself: At one end the junction does not follow the germline gene, possibly because of a read error. V and J are TRBV7-7 and TRBJ2-5; D perhaps matches TRBD2 (5 bases). Germline V lookup: CDR1 SSHAT, CDR2 FNYEAQ (reference sequence). The CDR3 is 14 amino acids. Written as DNA, the CDR3 is TGTGCTAGCAGCGGTAGTGGAGCCGGAGGGACCCAGTACTTC. Its protein is CASSGSGAGGTQYF.

The chain employs TRBV7-9 and TRBJ2-1; possibly TRBD2 for D (6 bases). Germline CDR1 is SEHNR and CDR2 is FQNEAQ (reference sequence). There are 15 residues in the CDR3. The germline V and J ends were trimmed by 1 base and 2 bases, with 9 bases remaining between them. The DNA for the CDR3 is TGTGCCAGCAGCTTAGACGGGAGCCCCTACAATGAGCAGTTCTTC. This encodes CASSLDGSPYNEQFF.

The V and J genes are TRBV5-1 and TRBJ2-3, with 9 nucleotides matching TRBD1. From germline, CDR1 is SGHRS and CDR2 YFSETQ. The J segment lost 3 bases and the V segment lost 4 bases, leaving 6 bases of the junction unmatched. The CDR3 spans 15 residues. For the CDR3, the DNA is TGCGCCAGCAGCCCCACAGGGGGCTGGACAGATACGCAGTATTTT. It is translated as CASSPTGGWTDTQYF.

This chain connects TRBV28 to TRBJ1-4; tentatively, D is TRBD1 (5 bases). The V and J ends lost 6 bases and 4 bases respectively, with 12 bases between them. There are 14 residues in the CDR3. Germline lookup yields CDR1 MDHEN and CDR2 SYDVKM. The CDR3 region has the DNA TGTGCCAGCAGCCTCGGGACTTATAATGAAAAACTGTTTTTT. It is translated as CASSLGTYNEKLFF.

V usage is TRBV10-3 and J usage is TRBJ2-1; 10 nucleotides match TRBD2. The length of the CDR3 is 20 residues. J lost 0 bases, V lost 3 bases, and 14 bases had no gene match. CDR1 ENHRY and CDR2 SYGVKD come from the germline V gene. CDR3 nucleotides: TGTGCCATCAGTGATATAGCGGGAGGCCCTGACCGCGGCTCCTACAATGAGCAGTTCTTC. Protein sequence: CAISDIAGGPDRGSYNEQFF.